This TCR beta chain was recovered during a study of T cell responses to AZD1222 COVID-19 vaccine. Details on this clone: The antigen is not known.

The CDR3 is 13 amino acids. CDR1 and CDR2 (germline): SGDLS, YYNGEE. Trimming took 3 bases from V and 9 from J, leaving 12 bases between them. Repertoires were generated with immunoSEQ multiplex PCR, while TCRdb's copy carries only in-frame clones and drops some. This repertoire shows more than 100,000 clones, roughly 90% found once; its top ten account for less than 4.5%. Study-wide findings and caveats: The study found vaccine-associated CD4 TCRs spanning spike, dominant at 160-218 and 743-854.

The rearrangement links TRBV9 to TRBJ2-2; D may be TRBD1 (6 bases). Sequencing was performed on peripheral blood, taken on day 0 of AZD1222 vaccination. The clonotype comes from an adult in good health. CDR3 in amino acids: CASSARQGRELFF. In DNA form, the CDR3 reads TGTGCCAGCAGCGCCCGCCAGGGGAGGGAGCTGTTTTTT.